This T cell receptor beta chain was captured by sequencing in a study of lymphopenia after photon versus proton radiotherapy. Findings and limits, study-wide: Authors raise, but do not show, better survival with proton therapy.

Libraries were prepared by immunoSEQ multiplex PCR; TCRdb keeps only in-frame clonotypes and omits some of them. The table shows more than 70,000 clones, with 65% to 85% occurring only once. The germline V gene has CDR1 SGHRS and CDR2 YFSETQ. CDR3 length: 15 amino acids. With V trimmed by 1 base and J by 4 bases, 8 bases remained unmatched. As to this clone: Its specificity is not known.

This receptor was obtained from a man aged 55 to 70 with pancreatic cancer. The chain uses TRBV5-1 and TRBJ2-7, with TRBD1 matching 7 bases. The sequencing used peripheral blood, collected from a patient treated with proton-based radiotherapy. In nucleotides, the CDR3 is TGCGCCAGCAGCTTGAGCCCGGGACAGAAATACGAGCAGTACTTC. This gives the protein CASSLSPGQKYEQYF.